The 7 T cell receptor beta chains presented below share a single source sample, sequenced in a study of blood T cell repertoires in COVID-19. Clones were read by immunoSEQ multiplex PCR, and TCRdb kept only the in-frame ones, dropping some. The sample shows 200,000 to 250,000 clones, roughly 88% of them seen only once. Specimen: peripheral blood. The receptors stem from a man aged 30 to 45 who had recovered from COVID-19.

CDR3 sequence reads: CASSQEGGRNTEAFF. DNA for the CDR3: TGCGCCAGCAGCCAAGAAGGGGGCAGGAACACTGAAGCTTTCTTT. The chain is built from TRBV4-1 and TRBJ1-1, with 7 positions matching TRBD1. CDR3 length: 15 amino acids. Germline loops: CDR1 MGHRA, CDR2 YSYEKL. The J segment lost 1 base and the V segment lost 0 bases, leaving 2 bases of the junction unmatched.

This chain links TRBV14 with TRBJ2-7; D not resolved. This CDR3 is built from 17 residues. The V gene lost 0 bases and the J gene lost 0 bases, with 15 bases spanning the gap. Germline CDR1 SGHDN, CDR2 FVKESK. CDR3 coding DNA: TGTGCCAGCAGCCAAGAAGTTTCTTTCGGGTACTCCTACGAGCAGTACTTC. Translated, it gives CASSQEVSFGYSYEQYF.

The V gene is TRBV5-1, the J gene TRBJ1-1; D perhaps matches TRBD1 (5 bases). The CDR3 loop spans 14 amino acids. Deletions cut 1 base from V and 4 bases from J, with 11 bases between. Germline V lookup: CDR1 SGHRS, CDR2 YFSETQ. CDR3 DNA: TGCGCCAGCAGCTTGCAGGGTGACCGCACTGAAGCTTTCTTT. The encoded protein is CASSLQGDRTEAFF. The full variable domain, its missing parts supplied by reference TRBV5-1 and TRBJ1-1, is KAGVTQTPRYLIKTRGQQVTLSCSPISGHRSVSWYQQTPGQGLQFLFEYFSETQRNKGNFPGRFSGRQFSNSRSEMNVSTLELGDSALYLCASSLQGDRTEAFFGQGTRLTVV.

This clone was seen a few times. This chain connects TRBV9 to TRBJ2-7; possible D gene TRBD1, 5 bases. With 3 bases removed from V and 3 bases from J, the gap between germline ends came to 10 bases. Looked up from germline, CDR1 is SGDLS and CDR2 is YYNGEE. There are 13 residues in the CDR3. The CDR3 sequence is CASSDRWGYEQYF. DNA for the CDR3: TGTGCCAGCAGCGACAGGTGGGGCTACGAGCAGTACTTC. Using reference TRBV9 and TRBJ2-7 for the parts outside the CDR3, the full variable domain is DSGVTQTPKHLITATGQRVTLRCSPRSGDLSVYWYQQSLDQGLQFLIQYYNGEERAKGNILERFSAQQFPDLHSELNLSSLELGDSALYFCASSDRWGYEQYFGPGTRLTVT.

This clone was seen only a few times. CDR3: CASSLTGGGETQYF. The CDR3 nucleotides read TGTGCCAGCAGTTTGACAGGGGGGGGAGAGACCCAGTACTTC. The gene calls are TRBV27 and TRBJ2-5; 9 bases align to TRBD1. Germline CDR1 reads MNHEY; CDR2 reads SMNVEV (reference sequence). The CDR3 is 14 amino acids. With 3 bases clipped from V and 4 bases from J, the junction kept 3 bases outside the gene matches.

This chain joins TRBV4-2 and TRBJ2-5, with 9 bases aligning to TRBD2. J lost 5 bases, V lost 11 bases, and 15 bases had no gene match. Germline V CDR1 and CDR2: LGHNA, YNFKEQ. The CDR3 runs to 15 residues. The CDR3 DNA sequence: TGTGCCGCGGCGGATCTAGCGGGGACCGGGGAGACCCAGTACTTC. Translated: CAAADLAGTGETQYF.

At least ten counts were recorded for this clone. The genes are TRBV5-1 and TRBJ2-1; 10 bases are shared with TRBD2. This CDR3 contains 15 residues. The germline V gene has CDR1 SGHRS and CDR2 YFSETQ. With 1 base clipped from V and 4 bases from J, the junction kept 2 bases outside the gene matches. The CDR3 DNA reads as TGCGCCAGCAGCTTGAGACTAGCGGGTTACAATGAGCAGTTCTTC. This encodes CASSLRLAGYNEQFF. Full variable domain (missing parts from reference TRBV5-1 and TRBJ2-1): KAGVTQTPRYLIKTRGQQVTLSCSPISGHRSVSWYQQTPGQGLQFLFEYFSETQRNKGNFPGRFSGRQFSNSRSEMNVSTLELGDSALYLCASSLRLAGYNEQFFGPGTRLTVL.